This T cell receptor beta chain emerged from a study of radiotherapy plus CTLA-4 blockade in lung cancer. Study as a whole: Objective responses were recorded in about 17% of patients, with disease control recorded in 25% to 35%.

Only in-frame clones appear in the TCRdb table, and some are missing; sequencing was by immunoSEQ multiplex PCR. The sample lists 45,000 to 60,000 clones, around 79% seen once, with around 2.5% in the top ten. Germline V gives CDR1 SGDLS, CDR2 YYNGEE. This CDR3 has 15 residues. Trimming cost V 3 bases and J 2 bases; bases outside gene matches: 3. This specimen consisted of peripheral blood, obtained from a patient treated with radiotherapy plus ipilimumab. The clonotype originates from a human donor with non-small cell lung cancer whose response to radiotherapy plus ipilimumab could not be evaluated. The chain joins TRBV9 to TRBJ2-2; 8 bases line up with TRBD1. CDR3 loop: CASSEDRVNTGELFF. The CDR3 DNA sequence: TGTGCCAGCAGCGAGGACAGGGTAAACACCGGGGAGCTGTTTTTT.